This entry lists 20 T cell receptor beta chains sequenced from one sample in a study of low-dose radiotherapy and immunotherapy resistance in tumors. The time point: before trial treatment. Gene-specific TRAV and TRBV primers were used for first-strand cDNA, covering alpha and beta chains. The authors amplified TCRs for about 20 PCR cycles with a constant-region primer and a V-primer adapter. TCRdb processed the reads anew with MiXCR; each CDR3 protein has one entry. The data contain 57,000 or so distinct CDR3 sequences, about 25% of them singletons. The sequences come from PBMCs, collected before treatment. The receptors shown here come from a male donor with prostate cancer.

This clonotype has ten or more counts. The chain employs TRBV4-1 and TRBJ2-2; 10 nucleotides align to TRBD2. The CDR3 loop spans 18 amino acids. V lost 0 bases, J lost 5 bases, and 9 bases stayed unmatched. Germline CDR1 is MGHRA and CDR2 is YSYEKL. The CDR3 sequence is CASSQDWASGSRTGELFF. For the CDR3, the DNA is TGCGCCAGCAGCCAAGACTGGGCTAGCGGGAGTAGAACCGGGGAGCTGTTTTTT.

The CDR3 is CASSTLAGVSGELFF. CDR3 bases: TGTGCCAGCAGCACCCTAGCGGGAGTTTCCGGGGAGCTGTTTTTT. This chain joins TRBV2 and TRBJ2-2; 10 bases align to TRBD2. V shed 6 bases, J shed 6 bases, and the junction held 7 bases outside the gene matches. The CDR3 is made up of 15 amino acids. Germline V lookup: CDR1 SNHLY, CDR2 FYNNEI.

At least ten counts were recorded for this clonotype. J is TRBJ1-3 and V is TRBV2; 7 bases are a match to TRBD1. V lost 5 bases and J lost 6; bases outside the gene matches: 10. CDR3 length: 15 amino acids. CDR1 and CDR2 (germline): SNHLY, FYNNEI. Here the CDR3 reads CASSTTGAKQNTIYF. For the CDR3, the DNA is TGTGCCAGCAGTACTACAGGGGCGAAGCAAAACACCATATATTTT.

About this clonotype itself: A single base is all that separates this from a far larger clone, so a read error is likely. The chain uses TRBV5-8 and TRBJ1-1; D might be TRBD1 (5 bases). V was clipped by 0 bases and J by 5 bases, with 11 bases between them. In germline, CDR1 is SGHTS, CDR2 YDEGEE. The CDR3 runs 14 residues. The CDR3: CASSLDGGRTEAFF. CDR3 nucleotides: TGTGCCAGCAGCTTGGACGGGGGGAGGACTGAAGCTTTCTTT.

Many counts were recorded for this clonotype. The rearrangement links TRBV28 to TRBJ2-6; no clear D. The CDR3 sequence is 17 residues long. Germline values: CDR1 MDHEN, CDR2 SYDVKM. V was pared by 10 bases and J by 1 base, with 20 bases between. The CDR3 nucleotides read TGTGCCACCAATTTCGGCACGATCTCTTCTGGGGCCAACGTCCTGACTTTC. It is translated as CATNFGTISSGANVLTF. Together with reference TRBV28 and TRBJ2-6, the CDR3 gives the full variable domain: DVKVTQSSRYLVKRTGEKVFLECVQDMDHENMFWYRQDPGLGLRLIYFSYDVKMKEKGDIPEGYSVSREKKERFSLILESASTNQTSMYLCATNFGTISSGANVLTFGAGSRLTVL.

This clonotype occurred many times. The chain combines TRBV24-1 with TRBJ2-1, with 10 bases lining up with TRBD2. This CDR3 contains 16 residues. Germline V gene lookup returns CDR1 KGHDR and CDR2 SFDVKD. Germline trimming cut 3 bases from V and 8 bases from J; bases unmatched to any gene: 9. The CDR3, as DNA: TGTGCCACCAGTGATCCGGGACTAGCGAGATCGGATGAGCAGTTCTTC. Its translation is CATSDPGLARSDEQFF.

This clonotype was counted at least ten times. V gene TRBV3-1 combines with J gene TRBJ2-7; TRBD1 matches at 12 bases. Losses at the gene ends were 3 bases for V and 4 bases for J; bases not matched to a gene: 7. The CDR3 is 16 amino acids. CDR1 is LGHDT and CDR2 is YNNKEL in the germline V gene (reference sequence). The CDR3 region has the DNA TGTGCCAGCAGCCATCATCAGGGACAGGGGGCTTACGAGCAGTACTTC. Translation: CASSHHQGQGAYEQYF.

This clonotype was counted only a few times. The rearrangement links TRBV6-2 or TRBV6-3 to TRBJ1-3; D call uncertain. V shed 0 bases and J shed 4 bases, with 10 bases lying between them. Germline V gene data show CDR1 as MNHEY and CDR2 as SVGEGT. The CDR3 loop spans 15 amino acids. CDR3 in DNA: TGTGCCAGCAGTTACTCCGGATCGGAAGGAAACACCATATATTTT. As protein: CASSYSGSEGNTIYF.

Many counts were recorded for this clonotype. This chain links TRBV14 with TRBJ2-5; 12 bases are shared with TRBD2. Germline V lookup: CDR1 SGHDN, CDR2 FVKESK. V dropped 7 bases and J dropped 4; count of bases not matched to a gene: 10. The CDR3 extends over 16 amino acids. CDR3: CASNSELAGGGETQYF. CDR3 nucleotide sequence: TGTGCCAGCAACAGCGAACTAGCGGGAGGTGGAGAGACCCAGTACTTC.

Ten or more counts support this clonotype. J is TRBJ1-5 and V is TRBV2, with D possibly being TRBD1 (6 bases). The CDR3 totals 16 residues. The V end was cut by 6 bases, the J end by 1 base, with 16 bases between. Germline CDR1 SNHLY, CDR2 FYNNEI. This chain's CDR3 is CASRSGGPSSNQPQHF. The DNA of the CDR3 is TGTGCCAGCAGATCCGGGGGCCCAAGCAGCAATCAGCCCCAGCATTTT.

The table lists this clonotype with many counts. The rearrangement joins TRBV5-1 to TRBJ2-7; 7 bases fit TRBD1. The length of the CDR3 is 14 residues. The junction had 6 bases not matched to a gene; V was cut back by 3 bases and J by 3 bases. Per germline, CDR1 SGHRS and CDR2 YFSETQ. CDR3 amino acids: CASSWRTGNYEQYF. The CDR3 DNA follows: TGCGCCAGCAGCTGGAGGACAGGAAACTACGAGCAGTACTTC.

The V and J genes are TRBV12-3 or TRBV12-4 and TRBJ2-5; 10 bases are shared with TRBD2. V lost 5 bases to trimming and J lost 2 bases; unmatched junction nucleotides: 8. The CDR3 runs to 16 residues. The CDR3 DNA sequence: TGTGCCAGCAGTGGGGCTAGCGGGAGCGTACAAGAGACCCAGTACTTC. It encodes CASSGASGSVQETQYF.

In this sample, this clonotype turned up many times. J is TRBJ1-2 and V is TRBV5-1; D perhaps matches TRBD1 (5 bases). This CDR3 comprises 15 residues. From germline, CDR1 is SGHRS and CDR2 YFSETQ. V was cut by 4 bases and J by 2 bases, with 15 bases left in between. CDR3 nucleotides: TGCGCCAGCAGCGTAACAGGAGACCTCAACTATGGCTACACCTTC. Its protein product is CASSVTGDLNYGYTF. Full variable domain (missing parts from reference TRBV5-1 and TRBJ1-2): KAGVTQTPRYLIKTRGQQVTLSCSPISGHRSVSWYQQTPGQGLQFLFEYFSETQRNKGNFPGRFSGRQFSNSRSEMNVSTLELGDSALYLCASSVTGDLNYGYTFGSGTRLTVV.

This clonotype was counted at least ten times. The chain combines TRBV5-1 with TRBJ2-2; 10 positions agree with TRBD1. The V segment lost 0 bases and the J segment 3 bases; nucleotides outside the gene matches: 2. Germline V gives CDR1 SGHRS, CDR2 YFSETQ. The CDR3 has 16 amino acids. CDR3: CASSLGGTGDTGELFF. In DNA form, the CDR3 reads TGCGCCAGCAGCTTGGGAGGGACAGGGGACACCGGGGAGCTGTTTTTT.

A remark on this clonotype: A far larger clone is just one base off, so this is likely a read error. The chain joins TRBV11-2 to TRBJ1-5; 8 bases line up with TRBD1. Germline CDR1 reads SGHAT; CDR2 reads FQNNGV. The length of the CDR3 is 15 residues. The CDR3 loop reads CVSSQTGASNQPQHF. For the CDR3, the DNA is TGTGTCAGCAGCCAGACAGGGGCTAGCAATCAGCCCCAGCATTTT. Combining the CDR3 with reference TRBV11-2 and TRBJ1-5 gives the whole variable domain EAGVAQSPRYKIIEKRQSVAFWCNPISGHATLYWYQQILGQGPKLLIQFQNNGVVDDSQLPKDRFSAERLKGVDSTLKIQPAKLEDSAVYLCVSSQTGASNQPQHFGDGTRLSIL.

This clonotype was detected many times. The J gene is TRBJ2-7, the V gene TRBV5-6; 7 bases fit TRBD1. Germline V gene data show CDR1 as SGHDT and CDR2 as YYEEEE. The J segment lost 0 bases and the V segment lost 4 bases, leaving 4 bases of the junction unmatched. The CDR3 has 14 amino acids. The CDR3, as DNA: TGTGCCAGCAGCCTCGGGACAGCCTCCTACGAGCAGTACTTC. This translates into CASSLGTASYEQYF. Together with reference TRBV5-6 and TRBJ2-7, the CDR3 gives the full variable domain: DAGVTQSPTHLIKTRGQQVTLRCSPKSGHDTVSWYQQALGQGPQFIFQYYEEEERQRGNFPDRFSGHQFPNYSSELNVNALLLGDSALYLCASSLGTASYEQYFGPGTRLTVT.

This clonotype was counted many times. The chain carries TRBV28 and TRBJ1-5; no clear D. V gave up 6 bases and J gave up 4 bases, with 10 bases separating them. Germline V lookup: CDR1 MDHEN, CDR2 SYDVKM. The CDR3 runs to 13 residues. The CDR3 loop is CASRSAGNQPQHF. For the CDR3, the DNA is TGTGCCAGCAGATCAGCGGGGAATCAGCCCCAGCATTTT. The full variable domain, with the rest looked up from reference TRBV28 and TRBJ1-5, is DVKVTQSSRYLVKRTGEKVFLECVQDMDHENMFWYRQDPGLGLRLIYFSYDVKMKEKGDIPEGYSVSREKKERFSLILESASTNQTSMYLCASRSAGNQPQHFGDGTRLSIL.

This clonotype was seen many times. CDR3 sequence reads: CSVDRGVTQYF. The CDR3 DNA is TGCAGCGTTGACAGGGGAGTTACCCAGTACTTC. The gene calls are TRBV29-1 and TRBJ2-5, with TRBD1 as a possible D gene (6 bases). The CDR3 sequence is 11 residues long. The ends were cut back, 3 bases at V and 8 bases at J, with 10 bases in the middle. The germline V gene has CDR1 SQVTM and CDR2 ANQGSEA.

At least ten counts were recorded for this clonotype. The CDR3 bases are TGCGCCAGCAGCTTGACCCATAGGGAAAAACTGTTTTTT. This encodes CASSLTHREKLFF. This chain links TRBV5-1 with TRBJ1-4; no firm D call. Germline V gives CDR1 SGHRS, CDR2 YFSETQ. Trimming took off 1 base at V and 8 bases at J, with 9 bases between the two ends. The CDR3 runs 13 residues.

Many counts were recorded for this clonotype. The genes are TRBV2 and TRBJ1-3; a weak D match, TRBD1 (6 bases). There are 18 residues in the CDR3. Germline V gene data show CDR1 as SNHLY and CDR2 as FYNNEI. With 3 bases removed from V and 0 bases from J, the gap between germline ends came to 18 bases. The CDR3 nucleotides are TGTGCCAGCAGTGATAGGGGGTCACACGCTCTCTCTGGAAACACCATATATTTT. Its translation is CASSDRGSHALSGNTIYF.